The clone carrying this TCR beta chain appeared a single time. Its antigen remains unknown. This entry comes from a study of shared clonotypes between healthy human individuals. General study results and limits: The sampled material consisted only of blood, and tissue repertoires are likely to differ. Memory subsets generally showed smaller estimated richness than naive subsets did. It was the few donors that limited the genetic and exposure-history diversity represented.

Losses at the gene ends were 5 bases for V and 6 bases for J; bases not matched to a gene: 11. The germline gives CDR1 SGHTA, CDR2 FQGNSA. The length of the CDR3 is 17 residues. Researchers divided each subset's genomic DNA evenly across several immunoSEQ plates. Method: immunoSEQ multiplex PCR; TCRdb's copy keeps in-frame clones and lacks some. In the table there are about 680,000 clones, around 72% of which are singletons. The source material was memory CD4+ T cells sorted from blood. Subset defined: CD45RA-negative fraction. The rearrangement links TRBV7-2 to TRBJ2-2; 11 bases match TRBD2. This clonotype was obtained from a woman aged 25 to 45 in good health. Written as DNA, the CDR3 is TGTGCCAGCAGCATGAGAACTAGCGGGAGTTCCCCCGGGGAGCTGTTTTTT. Its protein product is CASSMRTSGSSPGELFF.